The 5 T cell receptor beta chains reported below all come from one sample, sequenced in a study of regulatory T cells. Amplification used 52 TRBV primers and 13 TRBJ primers. Measured with immunoSEQ multiplex PCR; TCRdb has only the in-frame clones, and not every one. The data show over 35,000 clones, 75% to 90% seen once. Their specific antigens are unknown. Notes on the study in general: In CD3G-deficient patients, conventional CD4+ T cells were enriched for hydrophobic CDR3 residues at positions 6 and 7.

Sequences were obtained from conventional CD4+ T cells sorted from blood. The source is a person aged 18 to 30 with CD3G deficiency.

The chain has TRBV18 and TRBJ1-1; no clear D. V lost 3 bases, J lost 1 base, and 9 bases lay in between. This CDR3 has 14 residues. Germline V gene data show CDR1 as KGHSH and CDR2 as LQKENI. CDR3 in DNA: TGTGCCAGCTCACCGCAGGAGGGGAACACTGAAGCTTTCTTT. It translates to CASSPQEGNTEAFF. The whole variable domain, remainder taken from reference TRBV18 and TRBJ1-1, is NAGVMQNPRHLVRRRGQEARLRCSPMKGHSHVYWYRQLPEEGLKFMVYLQKENIIDESGMPKERFSAEFPKEGPSILRIQQVVRGDSAAYFCASSPQEGNTEAFFGQGTRLTVV.

The genes are TRBV19 and TRBJ2-4; D ambiguous. This CDR3 region has 17 residues. In germline, CDR1 is LNHDA, CDR2 SQIVND (reference sequence). The V gene lost 2 bases and the J gene lost 0 bases, with 14 bases spanning the gap. The CDR3: CASSIILGARAKNIQYF. The CDR3 nucleotides are TGTGCCAGTAGTATAATCCTAGGAGCGAGAGCCAAAAACATTCAGTACTTC.

V usage is TRBV9 and J usage is TRBJ2-3, with D perhaps matching TRBD1 or TRBD2 (8 bases each). This CDR3 spans 19 amino acids. The V end was cut by 0 bases, the J end by 2 bases, with 22 bases between. CDR1 is SGDLS, CDR2 YYNGEE, per germline. CDR3 loop: CASSVGRLAGQDHTDTQYF. The CDR3 DNA sequence: TGTGCCAGCAGCGTAGGGAGATTAGCGGGACAGGACCACACAGATACGCAGTATTTT. Supplemented by reference TRBV9 and TRBJ2-3, the full variable domain reads DSGVTQTPKHLITATGQRVTLRCSPRSGDLSVYWYQQSLDQGLQFLIQYYNGEERAKGNILERFSAQQFPDLHSELNLSSLELGDSALYFCASSVGRLAGQDHTDTQYFGPGTRLTVL.

This clone was counted between two and nine times. The chain has TRBV5-1 and TRBJ2-2, with TRBD1 matching 7 bases. CDR1 and CDR2 (germline): SGHRS, YFSETQ. The trim removed 0 bases at V and 4 bases at J, leaving 9 bases unmatched. CDR3 length: 17 residues. The CDR3 reads CASSLGLRQGSTGELFF. CDR3 sequence (DNA): TGCGCCAGCAGCTTGGGCTTACGACAGGGTAGCACCGGGGAGCTGTTTTTT. The whole variable domain, filled in from reference TRBV5-1 and TRBJ2-2, reads KAGVTQTPRYLIKTRGQQVTLSCSPISGHRSVSWYQQTPGQGLQFLFEYFSETQRNKGNFPGRFSGRQFSNSRSEMNVSTLELGDSALYLCASSLGLRQGSTGELFFGEGSRLTVL.

The rearrangement joins TRBV19 to TRBJ2-2; 10 bases are a match to TRBD2. This CDR3 region has 17 residues. V lost 6 bases and J lost 1; bases outside the gene matches: 8. Germline V gene sequence: CDR1 LNHDA, CDR2 SQIVND (reference sequence). The CDR3 spells CASRPSGRGLNTGELFF. CDR3 nucleotide sequence: TGTGCCAGTAGACCCAGCGGGAGGGGTCTGAACACCGGGGAGCTGTTTTTT.